This T cell receptor (beta chain) was obtained from a study of regulatory T cells in long-lasting Graves disease. The TCR library was prepared using RNA isolated from PBMCs. It was by American Thyroid Association guidelines that Graves' disease was diagnosed. A peripheral blood sample, roughly 9 milliliters in volume, was drawn into EDTA tubes. Study-wide results and limits: Thyroid tissue went unstudied; only peripheral blood was examined.

This clonotype was counted once. Its cognate antigen is unknown. V lost 1 base and J lost 4, with 15 bases in between. CDR3 length: 16 amino acids. Per germline, CDR1 KGHDR and CDR2 SFDVKD. TCRdb redid the calling of the reads with MiXCR, one entry per CDR3 protein. Here the sample spans some 880 distinct CDR3 sequences, 74% being singletons. The source material was peripheral blood mononuclear cells (PBMCs), sampled with antithyroid drug treatment, in newly diagnosed or persistent Graves disease (not recorded which). This sequence was found in a woman aged 35 to 49 with Graves disease. The V call is TRBV24-1, the J call TRBJ2-5; a possible D gene is TRBD2 (5 bases). CDR3 sequence (DNA): TGTGCCACCAGTGATTTTGGACTCGACCTTATAGAGACCCAGTACTTC. Its translation is CATSDFGLDLIETQYF.